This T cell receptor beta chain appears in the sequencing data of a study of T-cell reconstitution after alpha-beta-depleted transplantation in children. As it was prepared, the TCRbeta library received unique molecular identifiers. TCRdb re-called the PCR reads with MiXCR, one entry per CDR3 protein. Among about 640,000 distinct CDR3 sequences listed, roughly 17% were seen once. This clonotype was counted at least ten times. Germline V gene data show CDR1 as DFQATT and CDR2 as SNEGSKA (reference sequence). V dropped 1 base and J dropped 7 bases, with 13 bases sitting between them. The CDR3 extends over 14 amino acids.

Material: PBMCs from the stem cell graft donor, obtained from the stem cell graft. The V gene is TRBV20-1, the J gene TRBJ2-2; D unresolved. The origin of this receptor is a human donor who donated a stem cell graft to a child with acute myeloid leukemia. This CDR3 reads CSARALDRVGELFF. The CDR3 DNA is TGCAGTGCTAGAGCTCTGGACCGCGTCGGGGAGCTGTTTTTT.